The 16 T cell receptor beta chains presented below share a single source sample, sequenced in a study of vaccination effects on CD4 cells after COVID-19 (dated by TCRdb to the early 2020s). Library construction relied on the immunoSEQ multiplex PCR assay. TCRdb carries this immuneACCESS record with in-frame sequences only. Its versions omit some clonotypes, under half of them owing to an unresolved V gene in the studies checked, with the rest unexplained. The sample includes 17,000 or so clones, with around 80% observed a single time. The top ten hold less than 25% of the sample. No antigen has been assigned to these receptors. In the ViraFEST assay, PBMC were stimulated with viral peptide pools, and antigen-specific CD4+ T cell clonotypes were then identified by expansion using TCR sequencing. After less than 13 days of culture, CD4+ T cells were isolated with the EasySep CD4+ T cell isolation kit. PCR-confirmed SARS-CoV-2 infection had occurred in convalescent patients between March and December 2020, before the Alpha, Beta and Delta variants emerged in the United States. Two doses of either the BNT162b2 or the mRNA-1273 mRNA SARS-CoV-2 vaccine were administered to participants.

The sequencing here drew on CD4+ T cells from PBMCs cultured with SARS-CoV-2 spike peptides, taken after COVID-19 vaccination. This specimen's cell subset or site label, interpreted: SARS-CoV-2 spike overlapping peptide pool stimulation. These receptor sequences come from a human donor who had a prior SARS-CoV-2 infection.

The chain uses TRBV27 and TRBJ1-5; D unclear. V lost 3 bases and J 7 bases, leaving 7 bases between the germline ends. This CDR3 is built from 12 residues. Germline V gene lookup returns CDR1 MNHEY and CDR2 SMNVEV (reference sequence). CDR3 sequence: CASSFHGQPQHF. In DNA form, the CDR3 reads TGTGCCAGCAGTTTCCACGGACAGCCCCAGCATTTT.

The chain combines TRBV4-1 with TRBJ1-1; tentative D call: TRBD1 (5 bases). The CDR3 totals 16 residues. CDR1 and CDR2 (germline): MGHRA, YSYEKL. V gave up 1 base and J gave up 9 bases, with 21 bases separating them. The CDR3 DNA follows: TGCGCCAGCAGCCAAGGATTACGGCGGGGGAGTCGACAAGCTTTCTTT. Protein product: CASSQGLRRGSRQAFF.

The genes are TRBV2 and TRBJ1-4; D perhaps matches TRBD1 (6 bases). Germline lookup yields CDR1 SNHLY and CDR2 FYNNEI. This CDR3 contains 13 residues. Trimming stripped 5 bases from V and 7 bases from J, with 11 bases between. CDR3 protein: CASSPQGGEKLFF. The CDR3 DNA sequence: TGTGCCAGCAGTCCACAGGGAGGTGAAAAACTGTTTTTT.

The chain links TRBV18 to TRBJ2-2, with 10 bases fitting TRBD2. CDR1 and CDR2 (germline): KGHSH, LQKENI. Germline trimming cut 1 base from V and 3 bases from J; bases unmatched to any gene: 2. The CDR3 has 16 residues. The CDR3 coding sequence is TGTGCCAGCTCACCACTGACTAGCGGGTACACCGGGGAGCTGTTTTTT. This translates into CASSPLTSGYTGELFF.

This rearrangement joins TRBV13 to TRBJ2-3, with 9 bases fitting TRBD2. CDR1 and CDR2 (germline): PRHDT, FYEKMQ (reference sequence). The length of the CDR3 is 17 residues. The J segment lost 2 bases and the V segment lost 2 bases, leaving 8 bases of the junction unmatched. CDR3 nucleotides: TGTGCCAGCAGCTTAAGGCTAGCGGGAACATCCACAGATACGCAGTATTTT. Its protein is CASSLRLAGTSTDTQYF.

V usage is TRBV7-2 and J usage is TRBJ1-2, with TRBD1 matching over 12 bases. The CDR3 covers 17 residues. Germline CDR1 is SGHTA and CDR2 is FQGNSA. V dropped 0 bases and J dropped 2; count of bases not matched to a gene: 4. CDR3 sequence (DNA): TGTGCCAGCAGCTTAGCGCTAGGGACAGGGGGCAACTATGGCTACACCTTC. Its translation: CASSLALGTGGNYGYTF.

This clone was seen a single time. The chain recombines TRBV10-3 with TRBJ2-1, with D possibly TRBD2 on 5 matching bases. This CDR3 comprises 14 residues. Between the trimmed V and J ends, which lost 6 bases and 4 bases, there was a span of 13 bases. The V gene's germline CDR1 is ENHRY and CDR2 SYGVKD. Here the CDR3 DNA reads TGTGCCATCAGAGCACTAGAAAGATACAATGAGCAGTTCTTC. Its translation: CAIRALERYNEQFF.

The chain joins TRBV5-1 to TRBJ2-7; 11 bases line up with TRBD2. Germline loops: CDR1 SGHRS, CDR2 YFSETQ. There are 16 residues in the CDR3. Trimming cost V 1 base and J 2 bases; bases outside gene matches: 5. The chain's CDR3 is CASSLQLAGEPYEQYF. For the CDR3, the DNA is TGCGCCAGCAGCTTGCAACTAGCGGGGGAGCCCTACGAGCAGTACTTC.

This chain joins TRBV5-1 and TRBJ1-1, with a weak D call TRBD1 (5 bases). There are 12 residues in the CDR3. V was clipped by 5 bases and J by 5 bases, with 10 bases between them. Germline V gene lookup returns CDR1 SGHRS and CDR2 YFSETQ. DNA of the CDR3: TGCGCCAGCAGGTACAGGAATACTGAAGCTTTCTTT. Translated: CASRYRNTEAFF.

V usage is TRBV5-1 and J usage is TRBJ2-1; possibly TRBD1 for D (6 bases). Germline CDR1 SGHRS, CDR2 YFSETQ. Between the trimmed V and J ends, which lost 4 bases and 7 bases, there was a span of 15 bases. The CDR3 is made up of 14 amino acids. DNA for the CDR3: TGCGCCAGCAGCCGGAACAGGGCGGCAAATGAGCAGTTCTTC. Protein sequence: CASSRNRAANEQFF. Supplemented by reference TRBV5-1 and TRBJ2-1, the full variable domain reads KAGVTQTPRYLIKTRGQQVTLSCSPISGHRSVSWYQQTPGQGLQFLFEYFSETQRNKGNFPGRFSGRQFSNSRSEMNVSTLELGDSALYLCASSRNRAANEQFFGPGTRLTVL.

This chain uses TRBV11-3 with TRBJ1-2, with D hard to call. The CDR3 loop spans 13 amino acids. The germline V gene has CDR1 SGHNT and CDR2 YENEEA. The V gene lost 5 bases and the J gene lost 0 bases, with 7 bases spanning the gap. The CDR3 coding sequence is TGTGCCAGCAGCCCCATGGCTAACTATGGCTACACCTTC. Translating it yields CASSPMANYGYTF.

This sequence joins TRBV6-5 and TRBJ2-3; D ambiguous. Trimming removed 6 bases from V and 2 bases from J, with 9 bases in between. Germline CDR1 is MNHEY and CDR2 is SVGAGI. The CDR3 extends over 13 amino acids. The CDR3 spells CASRRGNTDTQYF. CDR3 coding DNA: TGTGCCAGCAGACGAGGAAACACAGATACGCAGTATTTT.

The chain links TRBV5-1 to TRBJ2-5; TRBD2 aligns across 8 bases. Germline loops: CDR1 SGHRS, CDR2 YFSETQ. This CDR3 has 15 amino acids. The V and J ends lost 0 bases and 3 bases, in that order; junction bases with no gene match: 4. The CDR3 region is CASSLGGTREETQYF. The CDR3 DNA sequence: TGCGCCAGCAGCTTGGGTGGGACTAGAGAAGAGACCCAGTACTTC.

This clone has just a few counts. The chain links TRBV9 to TRBJ1-2; 8 positions match TRBD1. With V trimmed by 3 bases and J by 5 bases, 6 bases remained unmatched. Germline V gene lookup returns CDR1 SGDLS and CDR2 YYNGEE. This CDR3 region has 14 residues. CDR3 in amino acids: CASSGTGGAYGYTF. DNA for the CDR3: TGTGCCAGCAGCGGTACAGGGGGAGCTTATGGCTACACCTTC.

The rearrangement joins TRBV4-3 to TRBJ2-3; 10 positions match TRBD2. This CDR3 spans 16 amino acids. V dropped 3 bases and J dropped 3; count of bases not matched to a gene: 6. Germline CDR1 reads LGHNA; CDR2 reads YSLEER. CDR3 sequence reads: CASSQELAGATDTQYF. The DNA of the CDR3 is TGCGCCAGCAGCCAGGAGCTAGCGGGAGCGACAGATACGCAGTATTTT.

The rearrangement links TRBV5-1 to TRBJ2-3, with 9 bases fitting TRBD2. The J segment lost 6 bases and the V segment lost 4 bases, leaving 12 bases of the junction unmatched. This CDR3 contains 16 residues. CDR1 SGHRS and CDR2 YFSETQ come from the germline V gene. CDR3 in amino acids: CASSVGSSGRFDTQYF. The CDR3 DNA reads as TGCGCCAGCAGCGTTGGGAGCAGCGGGAGGTTCGATACGCAGTATTTT.